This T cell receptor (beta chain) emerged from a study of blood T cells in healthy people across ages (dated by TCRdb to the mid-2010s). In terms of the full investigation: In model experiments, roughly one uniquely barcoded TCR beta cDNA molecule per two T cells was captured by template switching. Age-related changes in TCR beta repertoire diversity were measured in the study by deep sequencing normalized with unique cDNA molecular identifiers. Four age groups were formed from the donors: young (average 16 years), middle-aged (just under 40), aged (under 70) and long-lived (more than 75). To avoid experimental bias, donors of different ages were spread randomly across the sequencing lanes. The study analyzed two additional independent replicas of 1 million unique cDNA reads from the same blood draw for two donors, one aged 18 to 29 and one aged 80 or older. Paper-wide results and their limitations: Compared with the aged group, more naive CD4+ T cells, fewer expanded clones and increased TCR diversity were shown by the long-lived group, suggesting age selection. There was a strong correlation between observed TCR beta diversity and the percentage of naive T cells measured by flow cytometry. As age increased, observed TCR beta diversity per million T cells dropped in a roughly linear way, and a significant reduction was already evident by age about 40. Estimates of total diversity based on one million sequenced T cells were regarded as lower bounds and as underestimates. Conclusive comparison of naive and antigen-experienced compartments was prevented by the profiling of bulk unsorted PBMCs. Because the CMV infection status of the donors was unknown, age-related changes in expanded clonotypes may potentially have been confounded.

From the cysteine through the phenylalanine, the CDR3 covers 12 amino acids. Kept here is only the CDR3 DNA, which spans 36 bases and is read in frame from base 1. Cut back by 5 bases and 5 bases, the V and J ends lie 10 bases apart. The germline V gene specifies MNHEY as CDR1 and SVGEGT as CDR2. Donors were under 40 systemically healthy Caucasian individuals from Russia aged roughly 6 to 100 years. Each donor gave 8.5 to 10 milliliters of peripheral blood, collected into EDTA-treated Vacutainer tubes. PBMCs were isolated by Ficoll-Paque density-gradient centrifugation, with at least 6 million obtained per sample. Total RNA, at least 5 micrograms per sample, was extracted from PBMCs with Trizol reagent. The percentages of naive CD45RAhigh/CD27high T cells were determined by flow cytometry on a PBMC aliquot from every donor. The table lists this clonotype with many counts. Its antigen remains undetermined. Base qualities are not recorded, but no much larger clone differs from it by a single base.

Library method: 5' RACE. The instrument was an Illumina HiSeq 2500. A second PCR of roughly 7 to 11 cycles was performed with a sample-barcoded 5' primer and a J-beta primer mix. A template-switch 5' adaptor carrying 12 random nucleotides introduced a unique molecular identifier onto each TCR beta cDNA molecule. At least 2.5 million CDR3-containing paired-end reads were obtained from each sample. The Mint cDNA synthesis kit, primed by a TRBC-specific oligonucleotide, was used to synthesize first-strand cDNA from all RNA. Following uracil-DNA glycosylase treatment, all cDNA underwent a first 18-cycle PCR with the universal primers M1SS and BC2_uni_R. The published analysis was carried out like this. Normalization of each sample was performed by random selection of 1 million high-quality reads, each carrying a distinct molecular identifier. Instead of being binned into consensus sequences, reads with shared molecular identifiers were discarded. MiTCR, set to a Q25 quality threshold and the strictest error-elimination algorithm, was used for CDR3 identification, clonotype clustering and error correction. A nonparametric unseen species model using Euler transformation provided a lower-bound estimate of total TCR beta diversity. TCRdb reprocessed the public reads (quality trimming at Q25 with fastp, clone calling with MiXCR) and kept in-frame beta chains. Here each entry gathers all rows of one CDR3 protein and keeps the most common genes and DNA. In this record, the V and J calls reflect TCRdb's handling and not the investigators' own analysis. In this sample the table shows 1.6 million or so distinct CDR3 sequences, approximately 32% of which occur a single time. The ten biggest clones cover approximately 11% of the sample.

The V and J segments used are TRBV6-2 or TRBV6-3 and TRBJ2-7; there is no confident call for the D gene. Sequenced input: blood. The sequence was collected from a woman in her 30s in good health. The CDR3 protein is CASSQRLDEQYF. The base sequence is TGTGCCAGCAGTCAAAGGTTAGACGAGCAGTACTTC.